The 9 T cell receptor beta chains reported below all come from one sample, sequenced in a study of CD8+CD57+ T cells in acquired aplastic anemia. TCR beta VDJ and CDR3 were profiled, and genomic DNA was the template. TCRdb passed the reads through MiXCR, listing each CDR3 protein once. The profile shows a few hundred thousand distinct CDR3 sequences, approximately 60% of them singletons. Sequenced input: sorted CD4+, CD8+, or CD8+CD57+ T cells (not recorded which) from PBMCs. The source of these receptors is a human donor in good health.

This chain joins TRBV13 and TRBJ2-3, with TRBD2 matching 7 bases. CDR3 length: 16 amino acids. Germline CDR1 and CDR2: PRHDT and FYEKMQ (reference sequence). V was clipped by 0 bases and J by 5 bases; unmatched bases: 8. DNA for the CDR3: TGTGCCAGCAGCTTAGGAGGACTAGAGGGTGGAGATACGCAGTATTTT. Translating gives CASSLGGLEGGDTQYF.

Many counts were recorded for this clonotype. This chain links TRBV7-8 with TRBJ1-2; D might be TRBD1 (5 bases). V dropped 5 bases and J dropped 4 bases, with 14 bases sitting between them. This CDR3 comprises 14 residues. Germline lookup yields CDR1 SGHVS and CDR2 FQNEAQ. The CDR3 region is CASSPPGIGYGYTF. The CDR3 bases are TGTGCCAGCAGCCCCCCAGGGATAGGCTATGGCTACACCTTC.

This chain links TRBV24-1 with TRBJ2-2, with 9 positions matching TRBD1. The CDR3 contains 18 residues. After removal of 1 base from V and 7 bases from J, the junction contained 12 bases not matched to a gene. CDR1 is KGHDR and CDR2 is SFDVKD in the germline V gene. CDR3 coding DNA: TGTGCCACCAGTGATTTATCGGGACAGGGTTATCTTGGCGGGGAGCTGTTTTTT. This encodes CATSDLSGQGYLGGELFF.

This clonotype turned up a few times. Here the CDR3 DNA reads TGTGCCAGCAGCCTAATTCCGACAGGGGATACGCAGTATTTT. Its protein is CASSLIPTGDTQYF. The chain uses TRBV7-2 and TRBJ2-3; 7 bases match TRBD1. The V and J ends lost 5 bases and 6 bases, in that order; junction bases with no gene match: 8. Germline CDR1 SGHTA, CDR2 FQGNSA. The CDR3 has 14 residues.

The CDR3 region is CASSTGGVYEQYF. The CDR3 DNA reads TGTGCCAGCAGCACCGGGGGGGTCTACGAGCAGTACTTC. The chain carries TRBV7-9 and TRBJ2-7; 8 bases map to TRBD2. The CDR3 length is 13 residues. Germline-derived CDR1 and CDR2 are SEHNR and FQNEAQ (reference sequence). After removal of 5 bases from V and 3 bases from J, the junction contained 3 bases not matched to a gene.

The rearrangement links TRBV7-8 to TRBJ1-6; D is unresolved. Germline values: CDR1 SGHVS, CDR2 FQNEAQ. This CDR3 comprises 15 residues. V was shortened by 0 bases and J by 4 bases, with 7 bases between the two germline ends. CDR3 bases: TGTGCCAGCAGCTTAGCTTCCGATTATAATTCACCCCTCCACTTT. Amino acid sequence: CASSLASDYNSPLHF.

The table lists this clonotype with many counts. The chain uses TRBV7-9 and TRBJ2-1; D call uncertain. The CDR3 totals 15 residues. V was shortened by 8 bases and J by 3 bases, with 17 bases between the two germline ends. CDR1 is SEHNR and CDR2 is FQNEAQ in the germline V gene (reference sequence). CDR3 loop: CASCSGPLGYNEQFF. CDR3 nucleotide sequence: TGTGCCAGCTGCTCCGGACCTCTCGGCTACAATGAGCAGTTCTTC.

The rearrangement joins TRBV7-8 to TRBJ1-2; 8 nucleotides match TRBD1. Germline-derived CDR1 and CDR2 are SGHVS and FQNEAQ. The CDR3 sequence is 13 residues long. V shed 8 bases, J shed 7 bases, and the junction held 9 bases outside the gene matches. The CDR3 DNA reads TGTGCCAGCGCGGGGCAGGGGGCAGCTGGCTACACCTTC. Translating it yields CASAGQGAAGYTF.

The CDR3 region has the DNA TGTGCCAGCAGTCCAAGGACAGATACCTACGAGCAGTACTTC. Its protein product is CASSPRTDTYEQYF. This sequence joins TRBV12-3 or TRBV12-4 and TRBJ2-7; D perhaps matches TRBD1 (6 bases). The V and J ends lost 5 bases and 2 bases respectively, with 13 bases between them. This CDR3 is 14 amino acids long.